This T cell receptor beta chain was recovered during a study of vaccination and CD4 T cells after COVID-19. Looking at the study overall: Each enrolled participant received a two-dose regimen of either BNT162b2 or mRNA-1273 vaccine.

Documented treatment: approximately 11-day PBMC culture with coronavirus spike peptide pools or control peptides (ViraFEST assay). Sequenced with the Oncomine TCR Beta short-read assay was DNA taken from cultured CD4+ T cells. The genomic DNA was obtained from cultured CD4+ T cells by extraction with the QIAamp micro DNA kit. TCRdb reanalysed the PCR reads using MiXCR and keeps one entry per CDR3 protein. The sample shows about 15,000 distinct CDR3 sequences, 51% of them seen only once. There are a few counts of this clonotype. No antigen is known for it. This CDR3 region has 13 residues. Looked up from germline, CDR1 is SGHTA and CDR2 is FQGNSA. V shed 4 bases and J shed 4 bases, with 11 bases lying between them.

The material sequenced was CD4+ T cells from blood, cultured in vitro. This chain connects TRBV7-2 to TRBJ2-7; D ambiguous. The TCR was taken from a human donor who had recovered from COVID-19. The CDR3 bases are TGTGCCAGCAGCTCCGGGTCCTATTACGAGCAGTACTTC. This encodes CASSSGSYYEQYF.